This passage covers 5 T cell receptor beta chains from one sample sequenced in a study of cytomegalovirus exposure and HLA in healthy donors. Both 60 Vbeta primers and 13 Jbeta primers went into the PCR. The assay was immunoSEQ multiplex PCR, and TCRdb's table has in-frame clones only and misses some. Of some 130,000 clones in the sample, less than 80% were seen once. The specimen sequenced was PBMCs. The receptors originated from a woman between 45 and 60 years old in good health and CMV-seropositive.

The rearrangement links TRBV5-4 to TRBJ1-4, with D unresolved. V was shortened by 0 bases and J by 8 bases, with 17 bases between the two germline ends. Germline loops: CDR1 SGHNT, CDR2 YYREEE (reference sequence). The CDR3 covers 16 residues. CDR3 nucleotide sequence: TGTGCCAGCAGCTTGGGTTCCCCTTCCGGGTACGAAAAACTGTTTTTT. It codes for CASSLGSPSGYEKLFF. The variable domain in full, completed from reference TRBV5-4 and TRBJ1-4, reads ETGVTQSPTHLIKTRGQQVTLRCSSQSGHNTVSWYQQALGQGPQFIFQYYREEENGRGNFPPRFSGLQFPNYSSELNVNALELDDSALYLCASSLGSPSGYEKLFFGSGTQLSVL.

The chain is built from TRBV11-2 and TRBJ1-3, with D unclear. Trimming took 4 bases from V and 3 from J, leaving 10 bases between them. The V gene's germline CDR1 is SGHAT and CDR2 FQNNGV. The CDR3 extends over 14 amino acids. CDR3 sequence reads: CASSSSGSGNTIYF. CDR3 DNA: TGTGCCAGCAGCTCGTCAGGTAGTGGAAACACCATATATTTT.

V usage is TRBV6-5 and J usage is TRBJ1-6, with 7 positions matching TRBD1. CDR3 length: 15 amino acids. The germline CDR1 and CDR2 sequences are MNHEY and SVGAGI. Trimming cost V 2 bases and J 7 bases; bases outside gene matches: 5. DNA for the CDR3: TGTGCCAGCAGTTACGAGGGGGCAACGAATTCACCCCTCCACTTT. Translation: CASSYEGATNSPLHF.

The chain couples TRBV6-5 to TRBJ1-4; possible D gene TRBD1, 5 bases. The length of the CDR3 is 16 residues. Looked up from germline, CDR1 is MNHEY and CDR2 is SVGAGI. V was shortened by 2 bases and J by 6 bases, with 16 bases between the two germline ends. In nucleotides, the CDR3 is TGTGCCAGCAGTTACCCAACGGGACTGAATTATGAAAAACTGTTTTTT. Translated, it gives CASSYPTGLNYEKLFF.

The CDR3, as DNA: TGCGCCAGCAGCCTCTCAGGGTACCAAGAGACCCAGTACTTC. Its translation: CASSLSGYQETQYF. This chain connects TRBV5-1 to TRBJ2-5; tentative D call: TRBD1 (5 bases). Trimming stripped 4 bases from V and 0 bases from J, with 10 bases between. CDR1 is SGHRS and CDR2 is YFSETQ in the germline V gene. The CDR3 has 14 amino acids.